The 6 T cell receptor beta chains in this list originate from one sample, sequenced in a study of early T cells in non-severe SARS-CoV-2 infection. TCRdb reprocessed the 5' RACE reads with MiXCR, giving one entry per CDR3 protein. The top ten hold over 9.5% of the sample, which has about 54,000 distinct CDR3 sequences, around 8% seen once. The sequencing used whole blood, collected at baseline. These receptors all stem from an adult who was a healthcare worker with PCR-confirmed SARS-CoV-2 infection or an uninfected control (not recorded which).

This clonotype was picked up a small number of times. The chain is built from TRBV20-1 and TRBJ2-5; the D gene is possibly TRBD1 (5 bases). Trimming took off 3 bases at V and 1 base at J, with 9 bases between the two ends. This CDR3 is 13 amino acids long. Germline CDR1 reads DFQATT; CDR2 reads SNEGSKA (reference sequence). The CDR3 spells CSASRTFQETQYF. CDR3 nucleotide sequence: TGCAGTGCTAGTCGGACATTCCAAGAGACCCAGTACTTC.

A note on this clonotype: A much larger clone is a single base away; this may be a read error. V and J are TRBV19 and TRBJ2-5; no reliable D call. The CDR3 sequence is 14 residues long. Germline CDR1 LNHDA, CDR2 SQIVND (reference sequence). The CDR3 here is CASSRSAYQETKYF. CDR3 DNA sequence: TGTGCCAGTAGTAGATCGGCGTACCAAGAGACCAAGTACTTC.

This clonotype was seen at least ten times. The rearrangement links TRBV7-2 to TRBJ1-2, with D possibly TRBD1 on 5 matching bases. Germline V gene data show CDR1 as SGHTA and CDR2 as FQGNSA. Deletions cut 4 bases from V and 8 bases from J, with 20 bases between. This CDR3 has 15 amino acids. The CDR3 DNA reads TGTGCCAGCAGCTCCAACTTCCAGGGCCCCCGGGGCTACACCTTC. It codes for CASSSNFQGPRGYTF.

This clonotype was counted ten times or more. This chain links TRBV5-4 with TRBJ2-2; possibly TRBD2 for D (6 bases). Trimming cost V 2 bases and J 7 bases, with 12 bases left between them. This CDR3 has 14 amino acids. Germline V CDR1 and CDR2: SGHNT, YYREEE (reference sequence). CDR3 nucleotides: TGTGCCAGCAGCTTAGGCGGGGCTATCGGGGAGCTGTTTTTT. It translates to CASSLGGAIGELFF.

This clonotype was found many times. The chain links TRBV10-3 to TRBJ1-2; D call uncertain. Germline values: CDR1 ENHRY, CDR2 SYGVKD. The V end lost 4 bases, the J end lost 0 bases, and 12 bases lay between the germline ends. The CDR3 loop spans 15 amino acids. As DNA, the CDR3 is TGTGCCATCAGTGTCTCTCCAGCTTCTAACTATGGCTACACCTTC. This translates into CAISVSPASNYGYTF.

Only a few counts were recorded for this clonotype. The chain links TRBV12-3 or TRBV12-4 to TRBJ2-2, with 12 positions matching TRBD1. Trimming took 7 bases from V and 1 from J; bases not matched to a gene: 7. The CDR3 contains 17 residues. The CDR3: CASTLGTGGENTGELFF. In DNA form, the CDR3 reads TGTGCCAGCACCTTGGGGACAGGGGGCGAGAACACCGGGGAGCTGTTTTTT.